Shown below are 17 T cell receptor beta chains from a single sample sequenced in a study of cytomegalovirus exposure and HLA in healthy donors. The PCR was carried out with 60 Vbeta primers and 13 Jbeta primers. TCRdb's table, derived via immunoSEQ multiplex PCR, lists solely in-frame clones and lacks some. This table has some 130,000 clones, about 74% appearing once. Sequencing was performed on PBMCs. Source of these receptors: a male donor in good health and CMV-seronegative.

This chain joins TRBV5-1 and TRBJ2-1, with unresolved D. Germline loops: CDR1 SGHRS, CDR2 YFSETQ. This CDR3 region has 13 residues. V lost 2 bases and J 8 bases, leaving 11 bases between the germline ends. CDR3: CASSFVSRDEQFF. The CDR3 DNA follows: TGCGCCAGCAGCTTCGTTTCTAGAGATGAGCAGTTCTTC.

The chain is built from TRBV27 and TRBJ1-2; 8 bases align to TRBD1. Trimming cost V 5 bases and J 8 bases; bases outside gene matches: 10. Germline V gene sequence: CDR1 MNHEY, CDR2 SMNVEV (reference sequence). The CDR3 runs to 14 residues. The CDR3 DNA sequence: TGTGCCAGCAGTCCTTCGGACAGGGTACGGGGCTACACCTTC. Encoded protein: CASSPSDRVRGYTF.

The chain employs TRBV2 and TRBJ2-5; 12 bases are shared with TRBD2. The CDR3 is 16 residues long. The germline CDR1 and CDR2 sequences are SNHLY and FYNNEI. The trim removed 7 bases at V and 4 bases at J, leaving 10 bases unmatched. CDR3 nucleotide sequence: TGTGCCAGCACCCGGACTAGCGGGAAATACGGAGAGACCCAGTACTTC. It is translated as CASTRTSGKYGETQYF.

Concerning this clone itself: The sample contains more than one DNA sequence encoding this CDR3. This chain joins TRBV20-1 and TRBJ1-2, with TRBD1 matching over 9 bases. The V and J ends lost 6 bases and 6 bases, in that order; junction bases with no gene match: 2. CDR3 size: 11 residues. Germline CDR1 and CDR2: DFQATT and SNEGSKA (reference sequence). The chain's CDR3 is CSARQGDGYTF. The DNA of the CDR3 is TGCAGTGCCAGACAGGGGGATGGCTACACCTTC.

This clone has more than one count but fewer than ten. V is TRBV7-2 and J is TRBJ2-4; 7 bases are a match to TRBD2. Germline V lookup: CDR1 SGHTA, CDR2 FQGNSA. This CDR3 comprises 14 residues. After removal of 7 bases from V and 4 bases from J, the junction contained 7 bases not matched to a gene. The CDR3 sequence: CASTPTGGKNIQYF. In nucleotides, the CDR3 is TGTGCCAGCACCCCCACGGGGGGAAAAAACATTCAGTACTTC.

The rearrangement joins TRBV21-1 to TRBJ2-7; TRBD1 is taken as the D call from the table, unchecked against the DNA. TRBV21-1 constitutes a pseudogene. The CDR3 is 17 amino acids. CDR3 residues: CASSSNLGGTVYYEQYF. Here the CDR3 DNA reads TGTGCCAGCAGCAGCAACCTTGGCGGGACAGTGTACTACGAGCAGTACTTC.

This clone was counted only a few times. The chain employs TRBV6-5 and TRBJ1-1; D uncertain. Looked up from germline, CDR1 is MNHEY and CDR2 is SVGAGI. This CDR3 region has 14 residues. The V end was cut by 7 bases, the J end by 6 bases, with 18 bases between. This CDR3 reads CASNQRRQSAEAFF. DNA for the CDR3: TGTGCCAGCAACCAACGGAGGCAGTCGGCTGAAGCTTTCTTT.

The rearrangement uses TRBV5-1 and TRBJ2-5, with 11 bases fitting TRBD2. V trimming: 5 bases; J trimming: 5 bases; junction bases outside the gene matches: 8. CDR1 and CDR2 (germline): SGHRS, YFSETQ. The CDR3 spans 15 residues. The CDR3 nucleotides are TGCGCCAGCAGACTCGGGACTAGCGGAGGGGAGACCCAGTACTTC. Its translation is CASRLGTSGGETQYF.

The rearrangement links TRBV4-3 to TRBJ2-3; 12 bases map to TRBD1. This CDR3 region has 16 residues. Germline loops: CDR1 LGHNA, CDR2 YSLEER. V was clipped by 4 bases and J by 2 bases; unmatched bases: 4. CDR3 in DNA: TGCGCCAGCAGCCCCGGGACAGGGGGCGTCACAGATACGCAGTATTTT. Translation: CASSPGTGGVTDTQYF.

The table lists this clone with a count of one. CDR3 protein: CAWNTGKFYNEQFF. The CDR3 bases are TGTGCCTGGAATACAGGGAAGTTCTACAATGAGCAGTTCTTC. The rearrangement uses TRBV30 and TRBJ2-1; the D gene is possibly TRBD1 (6 bases). V lost 4 bases to trimming and J lost 3 bases, with 13 bases between them. Germline CDR1 is GTSNPN and CDR2 is SVGIG (reference sequence). This CDR3 contains 14 residues.

This chain uses TRBV5-1 with TRBJ2-5; D gene ambiguous. The DNA matches TRBJ2-7 better at its end, which makes the J call doubtful. CDR3 length: 15 amino acids. Looked up from germline, CDR1 is SGHRS and CDR2 is YFSETQ. CDR3 loop: CASSLPPDEHSEQYF. In nucleotides, the CDR3 is TGCGCCAGCAGCTTACCCCCGGACGAGCATAGCGAGCAGTACTTC.

The chain has TRBV28 and TRBJ1-2; 7 bases align to TRBD1. Trimming removed 5 bases from V and 4 bases from J; junction bases left unmatched: 7. This CDR3 has 14 residues. From germline, CDR1 is MDHEN and CDR2 SYDVKM. CDR3 nucleotide sequence: TGTGCCAGCAGTCGCCGGACAGGCATCTATGGCTACACCTTC. Encoded protein: CASSRRTGIYGYTF.

This chain uses TRBV29-1 with TRBJ2-1; 8 nucleotides line up with TRBD2. Germline V gene sequence: CDR1 SQVTM, CDR2 ANQGSEA. The CDR3 runs 12 residues. The CDR3 DNA reads TGCAGTAGTAGCGGGGCCTACAATGAGCAGTTCTTC. Protein product: CSSSGAYNEQFF.

This sequence joins TRBV5-1 and TRBJ2-7; TRBD2 is a possible D gene (5 bases). This CDR3 has 14 amino acids. V lost 4 bases, J lost 0 bases, and 11 bases lay in between. The germline CDR1 and CDR2 sequences are SGHRS and YFSETQ. CDR3 sequence (DNA): TGCGCCAGCAGCCACGAGACTACCTCCTACGAGCAGTACTTC. It codes for CASSHETTSYEQYF.

The chain is built from TRBV29-1 and TRBJ1-1, with 7 bases lining up with TRBD1. The trim removed 5 bases at V and 0 bases at J, leaving 12 bases unmatched. Looked up from germline, CDR1 is SQVTM and CDR2 is ANQGSEA. The CDR3 runs 16 residues. CDR3 sequence: CSVYLIGGTVNTEAFF. The CDR3 nucleotides are TGCAGCGTTTATCTCATTGGTGGGACAGTGAACACTGAAGCTTTCTTT.

This clone was picked up one time. The V gene is TRBV7-9, the J gene TRBJ1-1; the D is unclear. The V gene's germline CDR1 is SEHNR and CDR2 FQNEAQ (reference sequence). V shed 3 bases and J shed 2 bases, with 13 bases lying between them. This CDR3 comprises 15 residues. The CDR3 bases are TGTGCCAGCAGCTTTGTTTCCCAGGTAAACACTGAAGCTTTCTTT. Translation: CASSFVSQVNTEAFF.

This rearrangement joins TRBV7-9 to TRBJ2-1, with D unclear. Deletions cut 2 bases from V and 9 bases from J, with 17 bases between. This CDR3 has 15 residues. Per germline, CDR1 SEHNR and CDR2 FQNEAQ (reference sequence). CDR3 region: CASSLTLGSTTEQFF. The CDR3 DNA sequence: TGTGCCAGCAGCTTAACCCTAGGCAGTACGACTGAGCAGTTCTTC.